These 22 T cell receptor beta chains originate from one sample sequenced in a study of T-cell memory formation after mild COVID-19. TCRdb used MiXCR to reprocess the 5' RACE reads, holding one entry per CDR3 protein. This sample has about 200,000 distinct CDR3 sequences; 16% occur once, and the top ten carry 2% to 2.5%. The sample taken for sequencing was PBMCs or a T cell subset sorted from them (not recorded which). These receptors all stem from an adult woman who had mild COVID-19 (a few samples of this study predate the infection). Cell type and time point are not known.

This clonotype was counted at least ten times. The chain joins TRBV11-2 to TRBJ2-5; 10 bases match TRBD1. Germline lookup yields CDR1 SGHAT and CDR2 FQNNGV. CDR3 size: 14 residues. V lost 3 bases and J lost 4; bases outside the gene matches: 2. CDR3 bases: TGTGCCAGCAGCTTCAGGACAGGGGGAGAGACCCAGTACTTC. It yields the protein CASSFRTGGETQYF.

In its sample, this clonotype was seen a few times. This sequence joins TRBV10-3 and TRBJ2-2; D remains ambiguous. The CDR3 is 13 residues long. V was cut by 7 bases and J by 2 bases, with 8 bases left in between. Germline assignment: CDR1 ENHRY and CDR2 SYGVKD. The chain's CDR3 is CAIKQFNTGELFF. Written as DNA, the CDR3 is TGTGCCATCAAACAGTTTAACACCGGGGAGCTGTTTTTT.

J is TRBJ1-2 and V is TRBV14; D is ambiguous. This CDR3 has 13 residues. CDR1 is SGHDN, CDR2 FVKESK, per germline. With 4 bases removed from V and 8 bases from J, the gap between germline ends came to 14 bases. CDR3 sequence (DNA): TGTGCCAGCAGCCCCCGGCTGACGGACGGCTACACCTTC. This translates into CASSPRLTDGYTF. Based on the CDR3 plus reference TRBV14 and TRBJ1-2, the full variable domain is EAGVTQFPSHSVIEKGQTVTLRCDPISGHDNLYWYRRVMGKEIKFLLHFVKESKQDESGMPNNRFLAERTGGTYSTLKVQPAELEDSGVYFCASSPRLTDGYTFGSGTRLTVV.

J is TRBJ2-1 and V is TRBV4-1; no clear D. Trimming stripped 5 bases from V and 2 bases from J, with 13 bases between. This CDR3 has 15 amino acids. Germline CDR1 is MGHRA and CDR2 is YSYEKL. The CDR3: CASSTPTGTYNEQFF. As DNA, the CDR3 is TGCGCCAGCAGCACGCCGACCGGTACCTACAATGAGCAGTTCTTC.

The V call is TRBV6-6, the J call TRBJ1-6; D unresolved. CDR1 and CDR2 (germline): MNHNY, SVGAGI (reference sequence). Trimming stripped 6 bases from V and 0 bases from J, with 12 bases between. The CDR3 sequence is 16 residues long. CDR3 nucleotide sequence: TGTGCCAGCAGAATAGTCCCGAGCTCCTATAATTCACCCCTCCACTTT. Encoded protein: CASRIVPSSYNSPLHF.

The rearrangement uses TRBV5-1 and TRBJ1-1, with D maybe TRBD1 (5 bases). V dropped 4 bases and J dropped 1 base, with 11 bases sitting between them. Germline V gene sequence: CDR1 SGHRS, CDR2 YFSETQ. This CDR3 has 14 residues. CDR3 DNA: TGCGCCAGCAGCGGATCCGGGACGAACACTGAAGCTTTCTTT. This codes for CASSGSGTNTEAFF.

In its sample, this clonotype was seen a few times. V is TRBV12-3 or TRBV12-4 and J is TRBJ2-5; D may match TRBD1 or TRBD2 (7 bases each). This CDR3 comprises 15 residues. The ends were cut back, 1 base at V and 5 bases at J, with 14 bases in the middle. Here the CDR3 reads CASSLEGARGETQYF. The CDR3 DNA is TGTGCCAGCAGTTTAGAGGGGGCGCGGGGGGAGACCCAGTACTTC.

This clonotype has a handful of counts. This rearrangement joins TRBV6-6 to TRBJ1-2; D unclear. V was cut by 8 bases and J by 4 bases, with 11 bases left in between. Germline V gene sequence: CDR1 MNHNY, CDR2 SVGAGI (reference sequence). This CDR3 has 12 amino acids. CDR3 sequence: CASAPKRYGYTF. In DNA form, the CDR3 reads TGTGCCAGCGCCCCTAAACGCTATGGCTACACCTTC.

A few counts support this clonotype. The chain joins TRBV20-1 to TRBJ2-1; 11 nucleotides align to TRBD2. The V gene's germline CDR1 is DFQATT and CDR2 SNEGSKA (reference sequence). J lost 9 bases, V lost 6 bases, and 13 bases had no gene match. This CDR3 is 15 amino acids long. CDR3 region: CSAQRVLAGVVEQFF. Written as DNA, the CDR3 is TGCAGTGCCCAGAGGGTACTAGCGGGAGTAGTTGAGCAGTTCTTC.

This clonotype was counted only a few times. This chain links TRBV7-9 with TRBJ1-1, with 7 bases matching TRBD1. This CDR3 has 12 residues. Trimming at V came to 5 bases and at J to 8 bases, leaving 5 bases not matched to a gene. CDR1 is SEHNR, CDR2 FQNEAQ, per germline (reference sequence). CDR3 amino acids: CASSPKDREAFF. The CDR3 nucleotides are TGTGCCAGCAGCCCTAAGGACAGGGAAGCTTTCTTT.

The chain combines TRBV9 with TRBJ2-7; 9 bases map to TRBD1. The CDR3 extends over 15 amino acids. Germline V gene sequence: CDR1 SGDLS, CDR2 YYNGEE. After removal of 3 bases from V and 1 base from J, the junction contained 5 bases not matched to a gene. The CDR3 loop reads CASSATGQGSYEQYF. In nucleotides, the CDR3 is TGTGCCAGCAGCGCAACGGGACAGGGTTCCTACGAGCAGTACTTC. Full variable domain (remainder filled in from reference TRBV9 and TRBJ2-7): DSGVTQTPKHLITATGQRVTLRCSPRSGDLSVYWYQQSLDQGLQFLIQYYNGEERAKGNILERFSAQQFPDLHSELNLSSLELGDSALYFCASSATGQGSYEQYFGPGTRLTVT.

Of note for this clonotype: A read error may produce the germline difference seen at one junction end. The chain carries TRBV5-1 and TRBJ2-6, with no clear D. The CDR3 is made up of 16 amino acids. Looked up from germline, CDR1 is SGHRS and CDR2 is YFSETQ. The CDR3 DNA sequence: TGCGGCAGCAGCTTGAAGGAGTTCTCTGGGGCCAACGTCCTGACTTTC. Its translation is CGSSLKEFSGANVLTF.

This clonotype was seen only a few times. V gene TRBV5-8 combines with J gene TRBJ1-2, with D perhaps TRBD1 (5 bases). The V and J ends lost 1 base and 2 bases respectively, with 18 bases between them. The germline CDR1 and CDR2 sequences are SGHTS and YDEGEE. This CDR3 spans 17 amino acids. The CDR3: CASSLRGTAARNYGYTF. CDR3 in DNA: TGTGCCAGCAGCTTGAGGGGCACCGCGGCGAGAAACTATGGCTACACCTTC.

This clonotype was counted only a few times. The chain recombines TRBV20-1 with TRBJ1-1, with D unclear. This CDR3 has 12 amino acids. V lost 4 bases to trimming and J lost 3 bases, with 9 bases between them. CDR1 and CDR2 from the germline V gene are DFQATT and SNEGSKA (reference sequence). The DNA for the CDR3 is TGCAGTGCTATAATTAGTGACACTGAAGCTTTCTTT. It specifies CSAIISDTEAFF.

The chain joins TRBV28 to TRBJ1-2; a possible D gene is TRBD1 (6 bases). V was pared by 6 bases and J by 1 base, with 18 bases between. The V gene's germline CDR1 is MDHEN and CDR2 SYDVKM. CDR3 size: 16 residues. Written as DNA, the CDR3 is TGTGCCAGCAGAGAGAAACTGACAGGATATAACTATGGCTACACCTTC. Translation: CASREKLTGYNYGYTF.

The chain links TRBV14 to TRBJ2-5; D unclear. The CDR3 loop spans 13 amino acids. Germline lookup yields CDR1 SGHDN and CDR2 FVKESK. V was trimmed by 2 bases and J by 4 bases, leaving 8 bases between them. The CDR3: CASSQIPGETQYF. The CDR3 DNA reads TGTGCCAGCAGCCAAATTCCGGGAGAGACCCAGTACTTC.

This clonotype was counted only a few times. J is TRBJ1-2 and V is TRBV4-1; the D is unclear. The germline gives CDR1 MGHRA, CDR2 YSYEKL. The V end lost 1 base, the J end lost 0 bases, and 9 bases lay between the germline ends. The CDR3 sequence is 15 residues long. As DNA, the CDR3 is TGCGCCAGCAGCCAAGGACATTCAGCTAACTATGGCTACACCTTC. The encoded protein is CASSQGHSANYGYTF.

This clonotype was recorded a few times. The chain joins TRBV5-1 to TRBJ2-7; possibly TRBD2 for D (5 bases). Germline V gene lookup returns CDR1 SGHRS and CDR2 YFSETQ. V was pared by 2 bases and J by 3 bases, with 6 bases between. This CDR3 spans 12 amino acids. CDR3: CASSLSGYEQYF. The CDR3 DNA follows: TGCGCCAGCAGCTTAAGCGGCTACGAGCAGTACTTC.

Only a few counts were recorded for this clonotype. CDR3 residues: CATSRDRFVTGELFF. The CDR3, as DNA: TGTGCCACCAGCAGAGATCGTTTCGTAACCGGGGAGCTGTTTTTT. The chain uses TRBV15 and TRBJ2-2, with D uncertain. The V and J ends lost 0 bases and 5 bases respectively, with 10 bases between them. This CDR3 has 15 residues. CDR1 and CDR2 (germline): LNHNV, YYDKDF (reference sequence).

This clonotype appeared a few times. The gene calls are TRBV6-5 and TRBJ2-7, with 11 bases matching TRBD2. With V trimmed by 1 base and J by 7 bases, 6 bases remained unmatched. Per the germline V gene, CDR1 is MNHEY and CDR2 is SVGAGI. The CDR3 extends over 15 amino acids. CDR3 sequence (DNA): TGTGCCAGCAGTTACTTCCTAGCGGGGGGTAGGGAGCAGTACTTC. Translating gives CASSYFLAGGREQYF.

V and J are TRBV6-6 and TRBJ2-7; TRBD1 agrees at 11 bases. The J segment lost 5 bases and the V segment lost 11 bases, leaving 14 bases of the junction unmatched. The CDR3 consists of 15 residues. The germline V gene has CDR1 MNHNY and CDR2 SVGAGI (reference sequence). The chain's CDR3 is CAAGKPDRGLNEQYF. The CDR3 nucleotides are TGTGCCGCTGGTAAACCGGACAGGGGGCTGAACGAGCAGTACTTC.

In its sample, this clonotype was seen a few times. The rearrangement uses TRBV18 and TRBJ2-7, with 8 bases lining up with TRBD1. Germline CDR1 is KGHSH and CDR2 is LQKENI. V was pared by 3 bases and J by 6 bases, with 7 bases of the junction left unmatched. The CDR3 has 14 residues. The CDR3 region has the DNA TGTGCCAGCTCACCGAATCAGGGGACAGGCGAGCAGTACTTC. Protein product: CASSPNQGTGEQYF.